Detailed here is one T cell receptor beta chain. As yet, its antigen is unknown. TCRdb analysed the 5' RACE reads with MiXCR anew, one entry per CDR3 protein. The data contain about 120,000 distinct CDR3 sequences, roughly 10% of them singletons. This sample was included in a study of T cells after yellow fever vaccination. General study findings and limits: CD4 and CD8 compartments shared a small share of clonotypes.

The V gene lost 10 bases and the J gene lost 0 bases, with 13 bases spanning the gap. CDR3 length equals 13 residues. Germline V gene lookup returns CDR1 SGHAT and CDR2 FQNNGV. The source was CD8+ T cells sorted from PBMCs, collected on the day of the yellow fever booster vaccination. The TCR sequence derives from a man aged 18 to 29 who received the YFV17D yellow fever vaccine. This sequence joins TRBV11-2 and TRBJ2-7; a weak D match, TRBD1 (6 bases). CDR3 residues: CATAGESSYEQYV. The DNA of the CDR3 is TGTGCCACCGCAGGGGAGAGCTCCTACGAGCAGTACGTC.